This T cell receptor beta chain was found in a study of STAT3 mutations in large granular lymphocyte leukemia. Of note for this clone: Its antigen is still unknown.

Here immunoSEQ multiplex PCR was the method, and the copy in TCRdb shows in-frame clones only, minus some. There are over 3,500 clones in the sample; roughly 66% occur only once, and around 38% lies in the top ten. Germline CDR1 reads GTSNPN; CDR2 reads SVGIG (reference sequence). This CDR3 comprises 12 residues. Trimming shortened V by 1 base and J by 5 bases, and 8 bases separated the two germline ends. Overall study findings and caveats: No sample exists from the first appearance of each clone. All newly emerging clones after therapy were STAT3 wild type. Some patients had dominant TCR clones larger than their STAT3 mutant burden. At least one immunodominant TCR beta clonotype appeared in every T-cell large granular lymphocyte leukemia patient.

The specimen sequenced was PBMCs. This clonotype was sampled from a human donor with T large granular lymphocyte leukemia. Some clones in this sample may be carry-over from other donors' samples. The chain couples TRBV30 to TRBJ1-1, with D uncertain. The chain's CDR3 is CAWSGVRTEAFF. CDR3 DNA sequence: TGTGCCTGGAGTGGAGTTCGGACTGAAGCTTTCTTT.